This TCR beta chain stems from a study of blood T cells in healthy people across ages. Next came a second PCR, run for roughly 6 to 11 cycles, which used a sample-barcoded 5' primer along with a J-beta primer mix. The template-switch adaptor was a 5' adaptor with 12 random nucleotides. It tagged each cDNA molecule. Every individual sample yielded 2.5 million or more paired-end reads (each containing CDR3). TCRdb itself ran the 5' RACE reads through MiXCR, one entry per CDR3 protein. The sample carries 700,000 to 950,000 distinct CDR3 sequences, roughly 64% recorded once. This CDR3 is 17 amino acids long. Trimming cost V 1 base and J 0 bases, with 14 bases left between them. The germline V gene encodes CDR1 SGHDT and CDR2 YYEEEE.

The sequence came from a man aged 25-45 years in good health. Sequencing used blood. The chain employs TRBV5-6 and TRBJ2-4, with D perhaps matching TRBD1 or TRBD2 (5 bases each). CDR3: CASSLSSGGPAKNIQYF. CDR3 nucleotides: TGTGCCAGCAGCTTGTCATCTGGGGGACCAGCCAAAAACATTCAGTACTTC. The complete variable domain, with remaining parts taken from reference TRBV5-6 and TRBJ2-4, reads DAGVTQSPTHLIKTRGQQVTLRCSPKSGHDTVSWYQQALGQGPQFIFQYYEEEERQRGNFPDRFSGHQFPNYSSELNVNALLLGDSALYLCASSLSSGGPAKNIQYFGAGTRLSVL.